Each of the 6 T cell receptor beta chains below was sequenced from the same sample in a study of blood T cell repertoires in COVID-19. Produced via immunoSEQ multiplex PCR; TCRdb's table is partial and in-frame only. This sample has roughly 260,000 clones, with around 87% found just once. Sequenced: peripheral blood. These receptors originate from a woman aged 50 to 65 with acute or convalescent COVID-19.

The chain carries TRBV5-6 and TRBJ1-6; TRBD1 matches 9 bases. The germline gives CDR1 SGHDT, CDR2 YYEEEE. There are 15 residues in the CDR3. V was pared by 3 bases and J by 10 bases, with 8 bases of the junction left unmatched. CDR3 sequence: CASSYEGQGYSPLHF. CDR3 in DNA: TGTGCCAGCAGCTATGAAGGACAGGGGTACTCACCCCTCCACTTT.

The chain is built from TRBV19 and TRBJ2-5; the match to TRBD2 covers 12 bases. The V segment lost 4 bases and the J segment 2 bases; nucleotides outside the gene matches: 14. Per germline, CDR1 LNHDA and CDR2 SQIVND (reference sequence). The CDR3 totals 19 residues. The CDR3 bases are TGTGCCAGTAGTAGCGTAGGACTAGCGGGACCATCTTATCAAGAGACCCAGTACTTC. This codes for CASSSVGLAGPSYQETQYF.

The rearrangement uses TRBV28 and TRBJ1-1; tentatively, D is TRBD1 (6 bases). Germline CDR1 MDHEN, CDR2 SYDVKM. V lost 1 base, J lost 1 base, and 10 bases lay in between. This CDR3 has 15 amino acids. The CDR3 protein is CASSLLGHPNTEAFF. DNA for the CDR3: TGTGCCAGCAGTTTATTGGGACATCCGAACACTGAAGCTTTCTTT.

The CDR3 region has the DNA TGCGCCAGCAGCTTGAACCCAGGGTCAAGCTATGGCTACACCTTC. It codes for CASSLNPGSSYGYTF. The V and J genes are TRBV5-1 and TRBJ1-2, with D perhaps TRBD1 (5 bases). This CDR3 is 15 amino acids long. The V end lost 1 base, the J end lost 4 bases, and 14 bases lay between the germline ends. CDR1 is SGHRS, CDR2 YFSETQ, per germline.

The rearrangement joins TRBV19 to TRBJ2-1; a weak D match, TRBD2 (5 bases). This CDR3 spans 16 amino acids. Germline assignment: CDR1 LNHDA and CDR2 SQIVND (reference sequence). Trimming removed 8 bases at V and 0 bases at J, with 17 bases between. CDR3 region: CASCPRRGSSYNEQFF. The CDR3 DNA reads TGTGCCAGTTGCCCAAGACGGGGAAGCTCCTACAATGAGCAGTTCTTC.

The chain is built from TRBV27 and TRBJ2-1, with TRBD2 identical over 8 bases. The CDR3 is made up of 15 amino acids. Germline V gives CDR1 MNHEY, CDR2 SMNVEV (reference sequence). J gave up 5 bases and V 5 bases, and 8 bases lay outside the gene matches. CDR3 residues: CASSQQTSVHNEQFF. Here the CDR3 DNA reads TGTGCCAGCAGTCAACAGACTAGCGTCCACAATGAGCAGTTCTTC.